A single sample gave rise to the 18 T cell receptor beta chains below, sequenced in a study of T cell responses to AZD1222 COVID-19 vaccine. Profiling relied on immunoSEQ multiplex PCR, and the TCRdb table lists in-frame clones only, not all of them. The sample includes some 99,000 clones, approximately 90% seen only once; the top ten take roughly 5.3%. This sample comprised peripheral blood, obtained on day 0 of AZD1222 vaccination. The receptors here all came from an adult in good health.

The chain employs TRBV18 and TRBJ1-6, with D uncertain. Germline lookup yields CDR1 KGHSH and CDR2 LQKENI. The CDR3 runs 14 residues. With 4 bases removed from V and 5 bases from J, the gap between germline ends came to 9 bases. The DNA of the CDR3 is TGTGCCAGCTCACTCCTCGGAGATAATTCACCCCTCCACTTT. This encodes CASSLLGDNSPLHF.

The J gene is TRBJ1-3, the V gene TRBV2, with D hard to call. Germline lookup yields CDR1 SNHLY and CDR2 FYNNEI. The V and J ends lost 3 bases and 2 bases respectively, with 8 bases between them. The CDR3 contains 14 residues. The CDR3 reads CASSDTLAGNTIYF. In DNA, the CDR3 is TGTGCCAGCAGTGATACGCTGGCTGGAAACACCATATATTTT.

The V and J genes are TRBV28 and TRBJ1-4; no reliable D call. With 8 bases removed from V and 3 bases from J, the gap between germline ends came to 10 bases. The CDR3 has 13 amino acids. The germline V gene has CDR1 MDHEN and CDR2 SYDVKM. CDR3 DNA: TGTGCCAGCGAGGGTAGGCCTAATGAAAAACTGTTTTTT. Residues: CASEGRPNEKLFF.

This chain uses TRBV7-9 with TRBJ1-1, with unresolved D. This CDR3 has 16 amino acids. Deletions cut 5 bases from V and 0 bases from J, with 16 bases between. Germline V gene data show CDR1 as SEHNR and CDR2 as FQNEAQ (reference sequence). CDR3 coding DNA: TGTGCCAGCAGCGAGTTATTAAGACGAATGAACACTGAAGCTTTCTTT. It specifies CASSELLRRMNTEAFF. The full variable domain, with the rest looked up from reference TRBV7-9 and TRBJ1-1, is DTGVSQNPRHKITKRGQNVTFRCDPISEHNRLYWYRQTLGQGPEFLTYFQNEAQLEKSRLLSDRFSAERPKGSFSTLEIQRTEQGDSAMYLCASSELLRRMNTEAFFGQGTRLTVV.

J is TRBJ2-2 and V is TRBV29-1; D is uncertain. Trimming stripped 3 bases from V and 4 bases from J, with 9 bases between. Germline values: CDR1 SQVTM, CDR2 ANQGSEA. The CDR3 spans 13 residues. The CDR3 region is CSVDIGRTGELFF. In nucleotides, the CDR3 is TGCAGCGTTGATATAGGGCGCACCGGGGAGCTGTTTTTT.

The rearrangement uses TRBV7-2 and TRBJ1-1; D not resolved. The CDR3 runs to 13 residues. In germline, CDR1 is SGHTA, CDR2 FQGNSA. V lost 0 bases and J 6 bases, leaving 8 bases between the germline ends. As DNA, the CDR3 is TGTGCCAGCAGCTTAGCGGGGTTCGCTGAAGCTTTCTTT. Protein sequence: CASSLAGFAEAFF.

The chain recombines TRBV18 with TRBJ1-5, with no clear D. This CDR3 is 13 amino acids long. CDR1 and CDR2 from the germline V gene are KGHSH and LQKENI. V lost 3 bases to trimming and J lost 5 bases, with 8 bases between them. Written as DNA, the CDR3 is TGTGCCAGCTCACCTGGATCCGATCAGCCCCAGCATTTT. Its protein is CASSPGSDQPQHF.

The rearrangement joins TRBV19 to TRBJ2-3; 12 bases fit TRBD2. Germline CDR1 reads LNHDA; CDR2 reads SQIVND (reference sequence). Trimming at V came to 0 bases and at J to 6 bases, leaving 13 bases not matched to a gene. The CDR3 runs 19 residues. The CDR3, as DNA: TGTGCCAGTAGTATAGATCCCCCGGCTAGCGGGGGGGCCATTGATACGCAGTATTTT. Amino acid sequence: CASSIDPPASGGAIDTQYF.

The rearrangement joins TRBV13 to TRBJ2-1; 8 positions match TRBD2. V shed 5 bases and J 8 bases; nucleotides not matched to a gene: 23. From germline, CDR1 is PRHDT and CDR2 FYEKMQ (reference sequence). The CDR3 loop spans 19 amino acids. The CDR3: CASSRLNAFGGAVVDEQFF. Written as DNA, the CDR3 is TGTGCCAGCAGCCGTCTGAATGCCTTCGGGGGGGCCGTTGTGGATGAGCAGTTCTTC.

The CDR3 region has the DNA TGTGCCAGCAGTAGACAGGGGAGCTATGGCTACACCTTC. Translated: CASSRQGSYGYTF. The chain has TRBV6-2 or TRBV6-3 and TRBJ1-2, with 8 positions matching TRBD1. Germline values: CDR1 MNHEY, CDR2 SVGEGT. The CDR3 length is 13 residues. The junction had 3 bases not matched to a gene; V was cut back by 5 bases and J by 4 bases.

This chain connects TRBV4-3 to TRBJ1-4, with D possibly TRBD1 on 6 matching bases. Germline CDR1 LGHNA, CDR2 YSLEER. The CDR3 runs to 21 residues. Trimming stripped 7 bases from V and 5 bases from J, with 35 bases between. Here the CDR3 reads CASITRGNMGIPRPGNEKLFF. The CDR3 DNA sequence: TGCGCCAGCATCACAAGGGGGAACATGGGGATACCACGCCCGGGAAATGAAAAACTGTTTTTT.

The CDR3: CASSLTQYNSPLHF. The CDR3, as DNA: TGTGCCAGCAGCCTGACACAATATAATTCACCCCTCCACTTT. The rearrangement joins TRBV27 to TRBJ1-6; D unresolved. In germline, CDR1 is MNHEY, CDR2 SMNVEV (reference sequence). V was clipped by 6 bases and J by 4 bases, with 10 bases between them. The CDR3 has 14 amino acids.

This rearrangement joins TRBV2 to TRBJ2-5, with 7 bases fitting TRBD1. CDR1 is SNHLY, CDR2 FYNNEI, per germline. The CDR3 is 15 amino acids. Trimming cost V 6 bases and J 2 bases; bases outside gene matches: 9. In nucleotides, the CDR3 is TGTGCCAGCAGCCTTACCGGGACAGTGCAAGAGACCCAGTACTTC. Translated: CASSLTGTVQETQYF.

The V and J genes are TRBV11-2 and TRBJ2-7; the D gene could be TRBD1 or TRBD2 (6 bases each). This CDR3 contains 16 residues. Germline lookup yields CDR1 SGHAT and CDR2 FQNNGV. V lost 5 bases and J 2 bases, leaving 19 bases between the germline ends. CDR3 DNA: TGTGCCAGCAGCCCACCTGGCGGGACAAGCCCCTACGAGCAGTACTTC. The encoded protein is CASSPPGGTSPYEQYF.

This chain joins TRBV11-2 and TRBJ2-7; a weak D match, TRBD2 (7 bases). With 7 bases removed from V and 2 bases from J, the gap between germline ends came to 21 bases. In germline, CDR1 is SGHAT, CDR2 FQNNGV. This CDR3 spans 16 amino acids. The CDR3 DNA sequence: TGTGCCAGCACCTCCCTGGTCGGGGGGCGAACCTACGAGCAGTACTTC. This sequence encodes CASTSLVGGRTYEQYF.

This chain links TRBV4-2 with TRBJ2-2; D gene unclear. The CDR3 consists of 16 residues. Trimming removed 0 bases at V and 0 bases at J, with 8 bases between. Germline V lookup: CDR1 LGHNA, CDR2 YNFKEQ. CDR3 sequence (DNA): TGTGCCAGCAGCCAAGATCCCTCGGCGAACACCGGGGAGCTGTTTTTT. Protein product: CASSQDPSANTGELFF.

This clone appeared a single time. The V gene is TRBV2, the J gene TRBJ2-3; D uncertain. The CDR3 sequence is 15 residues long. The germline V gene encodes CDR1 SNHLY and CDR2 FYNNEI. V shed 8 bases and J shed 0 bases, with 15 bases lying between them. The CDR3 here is CASAGTYLSTDTQYF. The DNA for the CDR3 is TGTGCCAGCGCCGGAACGTATTTAAGCACAGATACGCAGTATTTT.

The CDR3 DNA sequence: TGTGCCTGGTGCCCCGGGACTAGAGGGAGGGAGACCCAGTACTTC. Encoded protein: CAWCPGTRGRETQYF. This chain uses TRBV30 with TRBJ2-5; 8 bases align to TRBD2. The germline V gene has CDR1 GTSNPN and CDR2 SVGIG (reference sequence). V gave up 5 bases and J gave up 5 bases; unmatched junction bases: 13. There are 15 residues in the CDR3.